These 10 T cell receptor beta chains share one sample of origin, sequenced in a study of blood T cell repertoires in COVID-19. The table came from immunoSEQ multiplex PCR; TCRdb's copy has only in-frame clones and leaves some out. The sample carries 140,000 to 150,000 clones, roughly 84% recorded once. The sequenced sample consisted of peripheral blood. The receptors were gathered from a human donor with acute or convalescent COVID-19. The donor label of this sample is uncertain.

This clone was seen just once. The chain couples TRBV6-6 to TRBJ2-7; 10 positions agree with TRBD2. This CDR3 contains 14 residues. Per the germline V gene, CDR1 is MNHNY and CDR2 is SVGAGI (reference sequence). The J segment lost 4 bases and the V segment lost 6 bases, leaving 6 bases of the junction unmatched. CDR3 DNA: TGTGCCAGCAGCCCCGGGACTAGCGTTTACGAGCAGTACGTC. Amino acids: CASSPGTSVYEQYV.

The chain couples TRBV18 to TRBJ1-2; possible D gene TRBD1, 5 bases. The V and J ends lost 2 bases and 7 bases respectively, with 14 bases between them. Germline-derived CDR1 and CDR2 are KGHSH and LQKENI. This CDR3 has 14 residues. CDR3 nucleotides: TGTGCCAGCTCACCATCGCCAGGGTTTGTTGGCTACACCTTC. Protein product: CASSPSPGFVGYTF.

To note about this clone: An end of the junction does not agree with germline; a read error may underlie this. V and J are TRBV7-7 and TRBJ2-1; 10 nucleotides match TRBD2. The CDR3 runs 15 residues. Germline assignment: CDR1 SSHAT and CDR2 FNYEAQ (reference sequence). CDR3 in amino acids: CASSVTSGAYNEQFF. The CDR3 DNA reads TGTGCTAGCAGCGTAACTAGCGGGGCATACAATGAGCAGTTCTTC.

V usage is TRBV28 and J usage is TRBJ2-5; 13 bases map to TRBD2. The CDR3 totals 15 residues. The V segment lost 6 bases and the J segment 4 bases; nucleotides outside the gene matches: 5. In germline, CDR1 is MDHEN, CDR2 SYDVKM. The CDR3 DNA is TGTGCCAGCAGAGAACTAGCGGGGGGGCGAGAGACCCAGTACTTC. It codes for CASRELAGGRETQYF.

The rearrangement joins TRBV5-1 to TRBJ2-1; TRBD1 agrees at 11 bases. In germline, CDR1 is SGHRS, CDR2 YFSETQ. The CDR3 extends over 14 amino acids. V dropped 6 bases and J dropped 8; count of bases not matched to a gene: 7. CDR3 DNA sequence: TGCGCCAGCACTCCGGGACAGGGGGTGGATGAGCAGTTCTTC. Amino acids: CASTPGQGVDEQFF.

V and J are TRBV4-3 and TRBJ2-5; the D gene is possibly TRBD1 (6 bases). CDR1 is LGHNA, CDR2 YSLEER, per germline. CDR3 length equals 15 residues. V lost 1 base, J lost 1 base, and 10 bases lay in between. The CDR3 loop is CASSQGGQVQETQYF. The CDR3 DNA reads as TGCGCCAGCAGCCAAGGGGGGCAGGTCCAAGAGACCCAGTACTTC.

This chain joins TRBV6-2 or TRBV6-3 and TRBJ1-2, with D unclear. CDR3 length: 15 residues. The V and J ends lost 4 bases and 7 bases respectively, with 19 bases between them. Germline V CDR1 and CDR2: MNHEY, SVGEGT. CDR3 nucleotides: TGTGCCAGCAGTTCCGAACAGCTGGACTTTCCTGGCTACACCTTC. It codes for CASSSEQLDFPGYTF.

This chain links TRBV27 with TRBJ2-3; the match to TRBD1 covers 10 bases. The trim removed 8 bases at V and 2 bases at J, leaving 7 bases unmatched. Per the germline V gene, CDR1 is MNHEY and CDR2 is SMNVEV (reference sequence). The CDR3 is 15 amino acids. The CDR3 DNA sequence: TGTGCCAGCCGGAGACAGGGGGCCCCCACAGATACGCAGTATTTT. This encodes CASRRQGAPTDTQYF.

This chain links TRBV4-3 with TRBJ2-3; D possibly corresponds to TRBD1 (5 bases). CDR1 and CDR2 from the germline V gene are LGHNA and YSLEER. V was pared by 1 base and J by 2 bases, with 13 bases between. This CDR3 comprises 16 residues. The CDR3 is CASSQGWKGDTDTQYF. CDR3 nucleotide sequence: TGCGCCAGCAGCCAAGGGTGGAAAGGGGACACAGATACGCAGTATTTT.

The gene calls are TRBV11-2 and TRBJ1-4; D not certain. Looked up from germline, CDR1 is SGHAT and CDR2 is FQNNGV. Deletions cut 3 bases from V and 0 bases from J, with 5 bases between. The length of the CDR3 is 14 residues. CDR3 sequence: CASSFSATNEKLFF. The CDR3 DNA follows: TGTGCCAGCAGCTTCAGTGCAACTAATGAAAAACTGTTTTTT.